What follows describes a single T cell receptor beta chain. Antigen: not known. The entry originates in a study of T cell responses to AZD1222 COVID-19 vaccine. Study-wide results and limits: Mostly white British, mostly female donors; authors suggested clonal diversity may be underestimated.

The protocol was immunoSEQ multiplex PCR, while the TCRdb copy is restricted to in-frame clones and leaves out a portion. This table holds about 93,000 clones, about 86% found once. Looked up from germline, CDR1 is SNHLY and CDR2 is FYNNEI. The CDR3 length is 16 residues. The V gene end was trimmed by 6 bases and the J gene end by 0 bases; junction bases not matched to a gene: 7. Here the sequenced sample was peripheral blood, taken on day 0 of AZD1222 vaccination. The sequence derives from an adult in good health. The rearrangement links TRBV2 to TRBJ2-2; TRBD1 matches at 7 bases. The CDR3 is CASRTGTASNTGELFF. As DNA, the CDR3 is TGTGCCAGCAGGACCGGGACAGCCTCGAACACCGGGGAGCTGTTTTTT.